The 8 T cell receptor beta chains below all came from one sample that was sequenced in a study of blood T cell repertoires in COVID-19 (dated by TCRdb to about 2020). The library was obtained by the immunoSEQ multiplex PCR assay. TCRdb stores this immuneACCESS table with in-frame sequences only. Part of the clones is absent; in the studies checked, under half of the shortfall reflects unresolved V genes, and no reason is known for the rest. Across this sample there are 200,000 to 250,000 clones, with approximately 81% seen only once. The ten largest account for about 3.9% of the sample. The sequenced sample consisted of peripheral blood. These receptors all come from a woman over 75 with acute or convalescent COVID-19.

This clone was seen once. The CDR3 sequence: CASSASGLYTDTQYF. CDR3 DNA sequence: TGTGCCAGCAGCGCATCAGGACTGTACACAGATACGCAGTATTTT. This chain joins TRBV2 and TRBJ2-3; weak D call: TRBD2 (5 bases). The germline gives CDR1 SNHLY, CDR2 FYNNEI. The CDR3 totals 15 residues. V was shortened by 6 bases and J by 2 bases, with 15 bases between the two germline ends. Drawing the rest from reference TRBV2 and TRBJ2-3, the complete variable domain is EPEVTQTPSHQVTQMGQEVILRCVPISNHLYFYWYRQILGQKVEFLVSFYNNEISEKSEIFDDQFSVERPDGSNFTLKIRSTKLEDSAMYFCASSASGLYTDTQYFGPGTRLTVL.

V and J are TRBV5-1 and TRBJ2-1, with 9 bases fitting TRBD1. The CDR3 is 14 amino acids. Trimming took 0 bases from V and 12 from J; bases not matched to a gene: 7. Germline CDR1 reads SGHRS; CDR2 reads YFSETQ. DNA for the CDR3: TGCGCCAGCAGCTTGGGGATACAGGGGGCTTGGCAGTTCTTC. Protein sequence: CASSLGIQGAWQFF. Filled out from reference TRBV5-1 and TRBJ2-1, the complete variable domain reads KAGVTQTPRYLIKTRGQQVTLSCSPISGHRSVSWYQQTPGQGLQFLFEYFSETQRNKGNFPGRFSGRQFSNSRSEMNVSTLELGDSALYLCASSLGIQGAWQFFGPGTRLTVL.

The gene calls are TRBV2 and TRBJ1-6, with D maybe TRBD1 (5 bases). V was pared by 4 bases and J by 0 bases, with 10 bases between. There are 16 residues in the CDR3. CDR1 and CDR2 from the germline V gene are SNHLY and FYNNEI. The CDR3 region is CASSVGGSSYNSPLHF. For the CDR3, the DNA is TGTGCCAGCAGTGTGGGGGGGAGCTCCTATAATTCACCCCTCCACTTT.

The chain uses TRBV13 and TRBJ1-3; D is possibly TRBD1 (5 bases). Trimming left V 7 bases short and J 4 bases short, with 17 bases between. This CDR3 comprises 15 residues. CDR1 is PRHDT, CDR2 FYEKMQ, per germline (reference sequence). CDR3 sequence: CASTLPGVGGNTIYF. Here the CDR3 DNA reads TGTGCCAGCACCCTCCCGGGGGTAGGGGGAAACACCATATATTTT.

The chain couples TRBV6-4 to TRBJ2-1; 9 positions agree with TRBD2. Germline V lookup: CDR1 MRHNA, CDR2 SNTAGT. CDR3 length: 16 residues. Germline trimming cut 4 bases from V and 8 bases from J; bases unmatched to any gene: 12. CDR3 DNA sequence: TGTGCCAGCAGTGGGTTAGCGGGGGCCTCAAGGGATGAGCAGTTCTTC. This translates into CASSGLAGASRDEQFF.

This clone was recorded a few times. This CDR3 is CASRRDKSYEQYF. The DNA for the CDR3 is TGTGCCAGCAGACGGGACAAGTCCTACGAGCAGTACTTC. The gene calls are TRBV27 and TRBJ2-7, with D possibly being TRBD1 (6 bases). The length of the CDR3 is 13 residues. V was shortened by 6 bases and J by 1 base, with 10 bases between the two germline ends. Germline CDR1 MNHEY, CDR2 SMNVEV (reference sequence).

The chain uses TRBV6-2 or TRBV6-3 and TRBJ2-3; 9 bases are a match to TRBD2. Trimming took 0 bases from V and 4 from J; bases not matched to a gene: 11. Germline loops: CDR1 MNHEY, CDR2 SVGEGT. This CDR3 contains 18 residues. Here the CDR3 DNA reads TGTGCCAGCAGTTACTCGATGGGTGCTAGCGGGGCGGCAGATACGCAGTATTTT. Translated, it gives CASSYSMGASGAADTQYF.

The chain uses TRBV19 and TRBJ1-5, with 8 bases identical to TRBD1. The CDR3 is made up of 14 amino acids. V lost 7 bases, J lost 2 bases, and 4 bases stayed unmatched. Looked up from germline, CDR1 is LNHDA and CDR2 is SQIVND (reference sequence). Written as DNA, the CDR3 is TGTGCCAGTAAGGAACAGGGGGGCAATCAGCCCCAGCATTTT. Residues: CASKEQGGNQPQHF.